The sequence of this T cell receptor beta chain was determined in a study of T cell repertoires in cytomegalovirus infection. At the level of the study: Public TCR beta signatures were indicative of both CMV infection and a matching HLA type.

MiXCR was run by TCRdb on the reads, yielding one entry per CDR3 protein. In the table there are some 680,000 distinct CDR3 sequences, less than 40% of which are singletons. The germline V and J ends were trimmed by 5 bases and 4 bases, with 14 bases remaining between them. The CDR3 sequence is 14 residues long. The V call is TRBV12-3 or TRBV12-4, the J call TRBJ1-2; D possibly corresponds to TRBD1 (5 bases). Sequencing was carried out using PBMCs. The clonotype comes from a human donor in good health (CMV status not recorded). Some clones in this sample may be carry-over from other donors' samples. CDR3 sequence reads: CASSRGGSVYGYTF. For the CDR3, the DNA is TGTGCCAGCAGTCGGGGGGGGTCTGTCTATGGCTACACCTTC.